The entry that follows covers one T cell receptor (beta chain) sequence. Its target is not known. This entry belongs to a study of cytomegalovirus exposure and HLA in healthy donors. As for the study in general: Previous work identified 100 million or so unique TCR beta sequences from around 200 million T cells.

Whereas donors were nominally healthy upon sampling, unrecorded immune exposures were probable. CDR1 and CDR2 (germline): SEHNR, FQNEAQ (reference sequence). Trimming cost V 5 bases and J 6 bases; bases outside gene matches: 4. The CDR3 extends over 14 amino acids. PCR primers comprised 60 Vbeta and 13 Jbeta primers. Produced via immunoSEQ multiplex PCR; TCRdb's table is partial and in-frame only. The sample has 150,000 to 200,000 clones, more than 80% seen once. General study findings and limits: Most subjects' HLA-A and HLA-B alleles were reportedly predicted from TCR beta sequences. Most of the CMV-associated TCR beta chains (in a later analysis) appeared to be HLA-restricted.

The gene calls are TRBV7-9 and TRBJ1-4; 9 bases line up with TRBD1. The sequencing sample was made of PBMCs. This clonotype was sampled from a woman aged 18-29 years in good health and CMV-seropositive. CDR3 region: CASSQRQGDEKLFF. The CDR3 coding sequence is TGTGCCAGCAGCCAACGACAGGGGGATGAAAAACTGTTTTTT.